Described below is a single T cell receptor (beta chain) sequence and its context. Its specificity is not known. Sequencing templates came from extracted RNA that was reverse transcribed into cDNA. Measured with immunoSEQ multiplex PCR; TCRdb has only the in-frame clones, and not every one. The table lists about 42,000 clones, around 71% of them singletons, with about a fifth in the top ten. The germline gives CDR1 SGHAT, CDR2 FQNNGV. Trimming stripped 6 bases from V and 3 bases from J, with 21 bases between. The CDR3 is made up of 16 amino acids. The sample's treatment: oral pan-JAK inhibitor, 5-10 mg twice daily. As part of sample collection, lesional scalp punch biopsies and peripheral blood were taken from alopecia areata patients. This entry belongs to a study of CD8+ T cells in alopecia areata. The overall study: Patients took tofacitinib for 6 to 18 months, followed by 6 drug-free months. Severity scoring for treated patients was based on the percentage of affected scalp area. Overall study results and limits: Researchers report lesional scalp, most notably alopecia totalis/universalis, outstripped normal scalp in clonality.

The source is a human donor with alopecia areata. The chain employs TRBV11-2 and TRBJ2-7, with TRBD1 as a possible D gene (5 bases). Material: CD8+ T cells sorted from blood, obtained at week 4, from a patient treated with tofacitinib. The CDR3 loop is CASSDNRQHTSYEQYF. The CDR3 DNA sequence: TGTGCCAGCAGTGACAATCGACAGCACACAAGCTACGAGCAGTACTTC.